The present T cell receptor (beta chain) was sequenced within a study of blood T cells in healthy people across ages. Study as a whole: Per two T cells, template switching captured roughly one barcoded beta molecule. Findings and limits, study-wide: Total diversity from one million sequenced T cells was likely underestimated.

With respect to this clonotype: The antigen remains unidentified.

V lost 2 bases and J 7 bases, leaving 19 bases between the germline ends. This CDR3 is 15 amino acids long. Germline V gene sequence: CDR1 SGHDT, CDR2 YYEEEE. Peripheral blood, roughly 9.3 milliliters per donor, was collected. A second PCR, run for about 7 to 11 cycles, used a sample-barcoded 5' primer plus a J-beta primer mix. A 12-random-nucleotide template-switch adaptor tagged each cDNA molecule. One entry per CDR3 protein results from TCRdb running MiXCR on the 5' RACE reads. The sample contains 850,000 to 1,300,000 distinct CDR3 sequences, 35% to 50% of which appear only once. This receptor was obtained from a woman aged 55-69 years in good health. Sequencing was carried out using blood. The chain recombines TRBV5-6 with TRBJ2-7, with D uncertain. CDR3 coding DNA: TGTGCCAGCAGCTTCAAACACGGCCCTGAGAATGAGCAGTACTTC. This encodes CASSFKHGPENEQYF.